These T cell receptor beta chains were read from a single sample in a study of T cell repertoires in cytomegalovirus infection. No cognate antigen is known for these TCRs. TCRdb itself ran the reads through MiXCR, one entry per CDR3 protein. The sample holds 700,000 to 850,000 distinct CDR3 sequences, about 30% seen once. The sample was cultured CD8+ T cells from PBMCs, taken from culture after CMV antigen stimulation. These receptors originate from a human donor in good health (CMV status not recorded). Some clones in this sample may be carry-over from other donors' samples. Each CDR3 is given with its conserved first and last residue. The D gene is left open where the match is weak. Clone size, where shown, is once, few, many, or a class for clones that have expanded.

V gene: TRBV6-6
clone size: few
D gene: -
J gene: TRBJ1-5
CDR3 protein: CASNPSSRNQPQHF
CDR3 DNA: TGTGCCAGCAACCCCAGTTCTCGCAATCAGCCCCAGCATTTT

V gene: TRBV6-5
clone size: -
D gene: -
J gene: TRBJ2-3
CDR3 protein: CASSRHWTDTQYF
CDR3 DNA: TGTGCCAGCAGTCGCCACTGGACAGATACGCAGTATTTT

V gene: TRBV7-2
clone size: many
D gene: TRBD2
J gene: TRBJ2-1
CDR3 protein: CASSLVRGGYNEQFF
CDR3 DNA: TGTGCCAGCAGCTTAGTGCGGGGGGGGTACAATGAGCAGTTCTTC

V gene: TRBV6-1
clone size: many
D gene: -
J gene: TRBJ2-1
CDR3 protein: CASSEPSLDNEQFF
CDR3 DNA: TGTGCCAGCAGTGAACCCTCCCTCGACAATGAGCAGTTCTTC

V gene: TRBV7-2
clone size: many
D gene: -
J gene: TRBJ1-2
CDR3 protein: CASNSPEFYGYTF
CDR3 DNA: TGTGCCAGCAACTCCCCCGAGTTCTATGGCTACACCTTC

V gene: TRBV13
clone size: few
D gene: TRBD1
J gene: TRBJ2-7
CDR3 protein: CASTHGTGAYEQYF
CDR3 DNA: TGTGCCAGCACCCACGGGACAGGGGCCTACGAGCAGTACTTC

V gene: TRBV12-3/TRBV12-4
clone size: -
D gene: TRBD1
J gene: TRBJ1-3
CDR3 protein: CASYYGQGSGNTIYF
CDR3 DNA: TGTGCCAGCTACTATGGACAGGGCTCTGGAAACACCATATATTTT

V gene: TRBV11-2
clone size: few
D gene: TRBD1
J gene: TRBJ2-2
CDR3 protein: CASSPAGDRVELFF
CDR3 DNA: TGTGCCAGCAGCCCTGCCGGGGACAGGGTCGAGCTGTTTTTT

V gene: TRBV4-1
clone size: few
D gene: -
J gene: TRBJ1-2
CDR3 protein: CASSQVASLDTNYGYTF
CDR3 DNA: TGCGCCAGCAGCCAAGTAGCCTCTCTGGATACTAACTATGGCTACACCTTC

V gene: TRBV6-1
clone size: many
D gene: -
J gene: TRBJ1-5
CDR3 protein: CASSQPRAEDNQPQHF
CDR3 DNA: TGTGCCAGCAGTCAACCTCGGGCAGAAGACAATCAGCCCCAGCATTTT

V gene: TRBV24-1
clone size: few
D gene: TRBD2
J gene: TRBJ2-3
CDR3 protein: CATSDFSGTSFDTQYF
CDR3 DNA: TGTGCCACCAGTGATTTCTCCGGGACTAGCTTTGATACGCAGTATTTT

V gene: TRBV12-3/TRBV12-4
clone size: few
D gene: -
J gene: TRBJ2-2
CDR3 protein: CASLLLNTGELFF
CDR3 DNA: TGTGCCAGTCTCCTTTTGAACACCGGGGAGCTGTTTTTT

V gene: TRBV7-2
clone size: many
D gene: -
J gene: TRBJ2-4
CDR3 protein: CASSLVGRSRKGVNIQYF
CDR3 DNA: TGTGCCAGCAGCTTAGTGGGACGGTCACGAAAAGGGGTAAACATTCAGTACTTC

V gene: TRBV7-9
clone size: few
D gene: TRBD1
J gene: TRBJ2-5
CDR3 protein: CASSYPDRIGRETQYF
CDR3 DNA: TGTGCCAGCAGCTACCCGGACAGGATAGGGCGGGAGACCCAGTACTTC

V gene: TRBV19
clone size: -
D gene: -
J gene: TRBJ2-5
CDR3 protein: CASSIEDRNSRETQYF
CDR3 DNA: TGTGCCAGTAGTATAGAGGACCGAAATTCTCGGGAGACCCAGTACTTC

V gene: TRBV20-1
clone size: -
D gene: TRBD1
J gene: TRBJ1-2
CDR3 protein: CSAPGQGAGYTF
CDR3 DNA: TGCAGTGCTCCCGGACAGGGGGCTGGCTACACCTTC

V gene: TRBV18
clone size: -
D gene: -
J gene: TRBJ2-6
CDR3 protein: CASSPAVLPVPGANVLTF
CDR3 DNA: TGTGCCAGCTCACCCGCTGTACTACCTGTTCCCGGGGCCAACGTCCTGACTTTC

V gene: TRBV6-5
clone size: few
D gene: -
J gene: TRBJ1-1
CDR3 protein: CASSYSPLRNTEAFF
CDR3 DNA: TGTGCCAGCAGTTACTCTCCCCTCCGGAACACTGAAGCTTTCTTT

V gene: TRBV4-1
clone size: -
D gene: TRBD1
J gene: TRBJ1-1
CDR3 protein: CASTGTGGMGAFF
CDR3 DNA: TGCGCCAGCACCGGGACAGGGGGCATGGGAGCTTTCTTT

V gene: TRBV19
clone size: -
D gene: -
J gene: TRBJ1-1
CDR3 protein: CASKQGTHTEAFF
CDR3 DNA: TGTGCCAGTAAACAGGGAACCCACACTGAAGCTTTCTTT

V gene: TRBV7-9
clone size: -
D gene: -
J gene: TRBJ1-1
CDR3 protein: CASSLNGFMNTEAFF
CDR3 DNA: TGTGCCAGCAGCTTAAATGGCTTCATGAACACTGAAGCTTTCTTT

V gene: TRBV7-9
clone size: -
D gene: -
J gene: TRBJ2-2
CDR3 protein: CASFSVYSTGELFF
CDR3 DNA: TGTGCCAGCTTCTCCGTCTACAGCACCGGGGAGCTGTTTTTT

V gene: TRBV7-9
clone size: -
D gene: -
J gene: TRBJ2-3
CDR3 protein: CASSSLGGGSSDTQYF
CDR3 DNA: TGTGCCAGCAGCTCCCTCGGCGGGGGCAGCTCAGATACGCAGTATTTT

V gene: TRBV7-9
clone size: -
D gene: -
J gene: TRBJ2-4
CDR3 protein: CASSLAGGPLQF
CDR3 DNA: TGTGCCAGCAGCTTAGCGGGGGGGCCGCTACAGTTC

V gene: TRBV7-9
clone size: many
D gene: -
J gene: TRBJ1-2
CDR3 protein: CASSLTWQGEVVNYGYTF
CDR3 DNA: TGTGCCAGCAGCTTAACTTGGCAGGGAGAGGTTGTTAACTATGGCTACACCTTC

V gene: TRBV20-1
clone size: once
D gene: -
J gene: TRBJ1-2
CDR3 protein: CSARDRWFGAYGYTF
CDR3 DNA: TGCAGTGCTAGAGATCGTTGGTTCGGGGCTTATGGCTACACCTTC

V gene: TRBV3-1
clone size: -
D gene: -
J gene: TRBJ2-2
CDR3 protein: CASSDQGSVSSRTGELFF
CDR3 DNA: TGTGCCAGCAGCGACCAGGGGAGTGTGTCCAGTCGTACCGGGGAGCTGTTTTTT

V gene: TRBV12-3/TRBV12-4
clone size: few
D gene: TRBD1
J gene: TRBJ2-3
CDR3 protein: CASSHGQESTDTQYF
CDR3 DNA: TGTGCCAGCAGTCACGGACAGGAGAGCACAGATACGCAGTATTTT

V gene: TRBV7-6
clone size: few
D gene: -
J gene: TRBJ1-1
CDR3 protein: CASRDWNTEAFF
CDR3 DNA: TGTGCCAGCAGAGACTGGAACACTGAAGCTTTCTTT

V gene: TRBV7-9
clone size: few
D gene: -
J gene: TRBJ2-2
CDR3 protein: CASSSPGHGTGELFF
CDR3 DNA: TGTGCCAGCAGCTCCCCGGGCCACGGCACCGGGGAGCTGTTTTTT

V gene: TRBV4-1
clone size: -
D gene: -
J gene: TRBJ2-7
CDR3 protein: CASSQGTLGSYEQYF
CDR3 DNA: TGCGCCAGCAGCCAAGGGACCCTGGGCTCCTACGAGCAGTACTTC

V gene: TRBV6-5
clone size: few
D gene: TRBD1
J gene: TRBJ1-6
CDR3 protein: CASTYRGSYNSPLHF
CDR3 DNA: TGTGCCAGCACCTACAGGGGGTCCTATAATTCACCCCTCCACTTT

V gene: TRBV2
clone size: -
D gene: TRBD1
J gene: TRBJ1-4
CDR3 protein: CASSWDRGYATNEKLFF
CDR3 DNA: TGTGCCAGCAGTTGGGACAGGGGATATGCAACTAATGAAAAACTGTTTTTT

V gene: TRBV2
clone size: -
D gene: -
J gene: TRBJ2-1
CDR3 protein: CASSGTALQFF
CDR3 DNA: TGTGCCAGCAGTGGGACAGCCTTGCAGTTCTTC

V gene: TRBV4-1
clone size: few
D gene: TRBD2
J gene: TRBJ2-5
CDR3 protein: CASSQSPTSGGKTQYF
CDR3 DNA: TGCGCCAGCAGCCAATCTCCAACTAGCGGGGGCAAGACCCAGTACTTC

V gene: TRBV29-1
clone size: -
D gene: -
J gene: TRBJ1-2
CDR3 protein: CSVESWITGYTF
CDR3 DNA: TGCAGCGTTGAATCCTGGATTACTGGCTACACCTTC

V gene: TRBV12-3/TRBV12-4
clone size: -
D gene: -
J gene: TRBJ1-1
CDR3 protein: CASSLGLEYTEAFF
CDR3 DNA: TGTGCCAGCAGTTTGGGTTTGGAGTACACTGAAGCTTTCTTT

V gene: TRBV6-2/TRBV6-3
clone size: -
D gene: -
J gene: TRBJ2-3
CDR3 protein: CASSYVTHTDTQYF
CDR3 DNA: TGTGCCAGCAGTTACGTAACTCACACAGATACGCAGTATTTT

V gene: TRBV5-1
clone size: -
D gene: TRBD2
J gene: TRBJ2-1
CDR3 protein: CASSGERGPFDEQFF
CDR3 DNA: TGCGCCAGCAGCGGGGAGCGGGGGCCTTTCGATGAGCAGTTCTTC

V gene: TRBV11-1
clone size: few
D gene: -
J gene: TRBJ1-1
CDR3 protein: CASSPRGTDTYLMNTEAFF
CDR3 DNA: TGTGCCAGCAGCCCCCGGGGGACGGACACTTATTTGATGAACACTGAAGCTTTCTTT

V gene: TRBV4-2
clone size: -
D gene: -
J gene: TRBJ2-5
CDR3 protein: CASSQDQVLETQYF
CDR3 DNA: TGTGCCAGCAGCCAAGATCAAGTTTTGGAGACCCAGTACTTC

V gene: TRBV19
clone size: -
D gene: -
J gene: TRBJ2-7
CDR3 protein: CASSNEGRNEQYF
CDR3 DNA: TGTGCCAGTAGTAATGAGGGGAGGAACGAGCAGTACTTC

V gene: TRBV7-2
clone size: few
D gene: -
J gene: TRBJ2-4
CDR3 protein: CASSWGGRDIQYF
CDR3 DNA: TGTGCCAGCAGCTGGGGGGGCCGGGACATTCAGTACTTC

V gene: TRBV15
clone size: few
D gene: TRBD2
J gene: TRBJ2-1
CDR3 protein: CATIPERGALNEQFF
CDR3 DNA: TGTGCCACCATCCCGGAGCGGGGGGCGTTGAATGAGCAGTTCTTC

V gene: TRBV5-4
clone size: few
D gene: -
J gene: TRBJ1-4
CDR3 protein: CASSPSPATNEKLFF
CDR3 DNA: TGTGCCAGCAGCCCCTCACCCGCAACTAATGAAAAACTGTTTTTT

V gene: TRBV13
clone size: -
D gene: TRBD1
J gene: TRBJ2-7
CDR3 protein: CASSLRMWETGFSHEQYF
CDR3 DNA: TGTGCCAGCAGCTTAAGGATGTGGGAGACAGGGTTTAGCCACGAACAGTACTTC

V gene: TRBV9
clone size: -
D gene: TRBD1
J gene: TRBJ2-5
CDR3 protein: CASSETGGKQETQYF
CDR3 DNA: TGTGCCAGCAGCGAGACAGGGGGCAAGCAAGAGACCCAGTACTTC